This paragraph covers one TCR beta chain sequence. The entry originates in a study of blood T cell repertoires in COVID-19. Trimming at V came to 8 bases and at J to 1 base, leaving 5 bases not matched to a gene. The CDR3 loop spans 13 amino acids. Germline lookup yields CDR1 SQVTM and CDR2 ANQGSEA. Authors' methods: Estimates of nucleated cell counts were drawn from the amplification of reference gene primers. Assay: immunoSEQ multiplex PCR; the TCRdb copy retains only in-frame clones and omits some. V and J calls and clone size are those listed in that table; D and trimming were worked out from the DNA. The data hold around 200,000 clones, with over 70% observed a single time.

Sequenced material: peripheral blood. J is TRBJ1-1 and V is TRBV29-1; 9 nucleotides align to TRBD1. The source of this sequence is a woman aged 40 to 55 with COVID-19, enrolled during active disease. CDR3: CSHSDRGNTEAFF. The CDR3 region has the DNA TGCAGCCACTCGGACAGGGGGAACACTGAAGCTTTCTTT.